This TCR beta chain stems from a study of shared T cell receptors in the human thymus. TCRdb keeps only in-frame clones here, not all; method: immunoSEQ multiplex PCR. The data contain hundreds of thousands of clones, roughly 90% of them singletons. Per the germline V gene, CDR1 is SGHTA and CDR2 is FQGNSA. The CDR3 is 13 residues long. The germline V and J ends were trimmed by 7 bases and 9 bases, with 19 bases remaining between them. The data were also submitted as part of a second study, on human thymus T cells. Per that study: Resections from corrective heart surgery provided thymus tissue. Thymic and blood repertoires appeared to display a bias in their usage of V and J genes.

The sequenced sample was thymocytes. V gene TRBV7-2 combines with J gene TRBJ2-7; the D gene is possibly TRBD1 (6 bases). The origin of this receptor is a boy younger than two with a congenital heart defect. The CDR3 bases are TGTGCCAGCATGATGGGGAAACAGGGCGTGCAGTACTTC. Protein: CASMMGKQGVQYF.